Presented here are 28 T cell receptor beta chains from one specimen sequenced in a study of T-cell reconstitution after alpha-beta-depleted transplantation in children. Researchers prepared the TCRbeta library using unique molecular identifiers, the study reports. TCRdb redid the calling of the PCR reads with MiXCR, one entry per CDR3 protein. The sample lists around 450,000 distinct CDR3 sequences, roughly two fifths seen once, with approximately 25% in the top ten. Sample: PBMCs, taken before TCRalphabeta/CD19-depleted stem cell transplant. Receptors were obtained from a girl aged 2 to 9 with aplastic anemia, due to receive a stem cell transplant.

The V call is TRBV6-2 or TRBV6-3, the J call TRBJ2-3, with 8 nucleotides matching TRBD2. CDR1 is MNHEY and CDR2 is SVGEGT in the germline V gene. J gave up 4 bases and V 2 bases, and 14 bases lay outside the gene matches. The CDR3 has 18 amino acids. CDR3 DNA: TGTGCCAGCAGTTACGGTGTCGGGAGGGCCGCCAATCCAGATACGCAGTATTTT. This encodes CASSYGVGRAANPDTQYF.

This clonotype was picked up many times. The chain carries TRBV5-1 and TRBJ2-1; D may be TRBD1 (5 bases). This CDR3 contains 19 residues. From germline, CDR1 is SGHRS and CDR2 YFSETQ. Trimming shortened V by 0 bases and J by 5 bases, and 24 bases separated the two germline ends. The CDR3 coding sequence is TGCGCCAGCAGCTTGGCCCCCGTAACCGACAGCAGCCTGAACAATGAGCAGTTCTTC. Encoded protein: CASSLAPVTDSSLNNEQFF. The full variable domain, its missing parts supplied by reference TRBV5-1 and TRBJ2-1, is KAGVTQTPRYLIKTRGQQVTLSCSPISGHRSVSWYQQTPGQGLQFLFEYFSETQRNKGNFPGRFSGRQFSNSRSEMNVSTLELGDSALYLCASSLAPVTDSSLNNEQFFGPGTRLTVL.

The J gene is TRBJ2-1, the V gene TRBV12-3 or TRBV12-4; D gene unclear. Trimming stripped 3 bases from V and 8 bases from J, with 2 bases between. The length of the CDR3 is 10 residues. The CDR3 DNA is TGTGCCAGCAGTTTCGATGAGCAGTTCTTC. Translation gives CASSFDEQFF.

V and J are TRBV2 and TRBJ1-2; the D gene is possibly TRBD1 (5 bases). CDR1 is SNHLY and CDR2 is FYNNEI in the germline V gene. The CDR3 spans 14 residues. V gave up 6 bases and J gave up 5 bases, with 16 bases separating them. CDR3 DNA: TGTGCCAGCAGCGGGGGAGGGAAGACTTATGGCTACACCTTC. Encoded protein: CASSGGGKTYGYTF. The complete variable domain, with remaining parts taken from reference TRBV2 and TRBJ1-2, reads EPEVTQTPSHQVTQMGQEVILRCVPISNHLYFYWYRQILGQKVEFLVSFYNNEISEKSEIFDDQFSVERPDGSNFTLKIRSTKLEDSAMYFCASSGGGKTYGYTFGSGTRLTVV.

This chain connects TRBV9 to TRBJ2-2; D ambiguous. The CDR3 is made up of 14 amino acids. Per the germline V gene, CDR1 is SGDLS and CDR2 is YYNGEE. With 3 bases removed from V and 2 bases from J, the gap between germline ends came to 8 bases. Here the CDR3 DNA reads TGTGCCAGCAGCGCCCTTACTAACACCGGGGAGCTGTTTTTT. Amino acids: CASSALTNTGELFF.

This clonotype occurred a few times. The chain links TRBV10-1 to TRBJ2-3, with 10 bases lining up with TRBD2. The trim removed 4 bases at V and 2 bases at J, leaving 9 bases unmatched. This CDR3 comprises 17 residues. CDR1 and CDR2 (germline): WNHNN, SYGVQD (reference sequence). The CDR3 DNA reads TGCGCCAGCAGTGCCGATTATAGCGGGAGGTTCACAGATACGCAGTATTTT. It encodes CASSADYSGRFTDTQYF.

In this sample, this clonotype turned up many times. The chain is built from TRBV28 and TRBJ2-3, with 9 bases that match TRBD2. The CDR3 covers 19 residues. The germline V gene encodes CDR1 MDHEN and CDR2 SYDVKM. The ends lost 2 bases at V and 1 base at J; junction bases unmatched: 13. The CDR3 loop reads CASSLKRLAGLRGTDTQYF. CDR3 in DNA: TGTGCCAGCAGTTTAAAGAGGCTAGCGGGACTACGGGGCACAGATACGCAGTATTTT.

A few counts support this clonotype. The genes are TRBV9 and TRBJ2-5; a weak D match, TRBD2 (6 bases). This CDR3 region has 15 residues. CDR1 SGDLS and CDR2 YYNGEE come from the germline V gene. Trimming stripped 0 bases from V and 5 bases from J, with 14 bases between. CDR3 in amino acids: CASSVAGGRGETQYF. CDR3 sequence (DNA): TGTGCCAGCAGCGTAGCCGGGGGTCGAGGGGAGACCCAGTACTTC.

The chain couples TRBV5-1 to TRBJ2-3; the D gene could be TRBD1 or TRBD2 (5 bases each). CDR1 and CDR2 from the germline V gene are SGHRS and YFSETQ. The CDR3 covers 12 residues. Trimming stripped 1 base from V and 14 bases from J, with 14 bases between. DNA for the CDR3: TGCGCCAGCAGCTTGAATAGGGACCAAGGGTATTTT. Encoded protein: CASSLNRDQGYF.

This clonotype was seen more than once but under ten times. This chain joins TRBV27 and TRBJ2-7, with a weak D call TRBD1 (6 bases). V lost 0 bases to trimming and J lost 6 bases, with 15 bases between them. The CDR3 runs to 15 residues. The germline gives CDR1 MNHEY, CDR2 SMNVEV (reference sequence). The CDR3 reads CASSLSPLGASEQYF. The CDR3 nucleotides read TGTGCCAGCAGTTTATCTCCGCTGGGGGCGAGCGAGCAGTACTTC.

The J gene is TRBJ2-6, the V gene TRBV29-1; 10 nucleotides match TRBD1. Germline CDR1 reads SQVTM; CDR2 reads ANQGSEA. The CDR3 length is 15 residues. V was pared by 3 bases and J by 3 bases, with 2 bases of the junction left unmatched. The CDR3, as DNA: TGCAGCGTTGAGGGACAGGGGAGTGGGGCCAACGTCCTGACTTTC. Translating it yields CSVEGQGSGANVLTF.

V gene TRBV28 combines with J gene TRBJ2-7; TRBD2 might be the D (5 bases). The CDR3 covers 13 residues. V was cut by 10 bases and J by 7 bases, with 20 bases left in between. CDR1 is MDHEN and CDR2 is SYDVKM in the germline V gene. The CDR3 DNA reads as TGTGCCACCTTTGAGGGCAGGAGGAGGGAGCAGTACTTC. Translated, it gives CATFEGRRREQYF.

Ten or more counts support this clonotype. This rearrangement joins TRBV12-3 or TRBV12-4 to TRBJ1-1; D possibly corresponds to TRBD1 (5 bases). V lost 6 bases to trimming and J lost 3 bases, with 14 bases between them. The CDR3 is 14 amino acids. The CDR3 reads CASRYWGGDTEAFF. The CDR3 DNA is TGTGCCAGCAGGTACTGGGGGGGGGACACTGAAGCTTTCTTT.

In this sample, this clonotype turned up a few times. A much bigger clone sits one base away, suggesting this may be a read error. CDR3 sequence: CASSGVNEQFF. In DNA, the CDR3 is TGTGCCAGCAGTGGTGTCAATGAGCAGTTCTTC. The chain combines TRBV6-5 with TRBJ2-1; no clear D. Trimming left V 5 bases short and J 6 bases short, with 5 bases between. The CDR3 extends over 11 amino acids. CDR1 is MNHEY and CDR2 is SVGAGI in the germline V gene.

CDR3 coding DNA: TGCAGCGTTGCCAGGTCCCAAGAGACCCAGTACTTC. This encodes CSVARSQETQYF. The chain combines TRBV29-1 with TRBJ2-5; D is unresolved. Trimming removed 4 bases at V and 1 base at J, with 7 bases between. The CDR3 has 12 residues. Germline V gene lookup returns CDR1 SQVTM and CDR2 ANQGSEA.

The CDR3 loop is CASSLDRVVHGYTF. Written as DNA, the CDR3 is TGCGCCAGCAGCTTGGACAGGGTGGTTCATGGCTACACCTTC. The chain employs TRBV5-1 and TRBJ1-2; the D gene is possibly TRBD1 (6 bases). V shed 0 bases and J shed 6 bases, with 12 bases lying between them. The CDR3 consists of 14 residues. Germline lookup yields CDR1 SGHRS and CDR2 YFSETQ.

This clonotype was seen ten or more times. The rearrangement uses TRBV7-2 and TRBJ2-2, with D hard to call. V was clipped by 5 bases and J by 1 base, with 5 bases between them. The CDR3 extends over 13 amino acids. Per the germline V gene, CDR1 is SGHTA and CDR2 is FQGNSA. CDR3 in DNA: TGTGCCAGCAGCATAAGGAACACCGGGGAGCTGTTTTTT. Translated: CASSIRNTGELFF.

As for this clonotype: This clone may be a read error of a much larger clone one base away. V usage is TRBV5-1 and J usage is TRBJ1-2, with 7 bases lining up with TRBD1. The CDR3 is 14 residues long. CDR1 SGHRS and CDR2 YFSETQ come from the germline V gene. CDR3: CASSSLTGNYGDTF. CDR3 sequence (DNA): TGCGCCAGCAGCTCCTTGACAGGGAACTATGGCGACACCTTC.

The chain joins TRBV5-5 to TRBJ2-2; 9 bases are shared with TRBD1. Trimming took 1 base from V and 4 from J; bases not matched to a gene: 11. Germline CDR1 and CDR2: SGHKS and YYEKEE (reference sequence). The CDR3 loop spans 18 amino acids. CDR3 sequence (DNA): TGTGCCAGCAGCTTGCGGCTTGGACAGGGGTTATTCACCGGGGAGCTGTTTTTT. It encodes CASSLRLGQGLFTGELFF. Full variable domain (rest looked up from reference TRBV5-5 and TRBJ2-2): DAGVTQSPTHLIKTRGQQVTLRCSPISGHKSVSWYQQVLGQGPQFIFQYYEKEERGRGNFPDRFSARQFPNYSSELNVNALLLGDSALYLCASSLRLGQGLFTGELFFGEGSRLTVL.

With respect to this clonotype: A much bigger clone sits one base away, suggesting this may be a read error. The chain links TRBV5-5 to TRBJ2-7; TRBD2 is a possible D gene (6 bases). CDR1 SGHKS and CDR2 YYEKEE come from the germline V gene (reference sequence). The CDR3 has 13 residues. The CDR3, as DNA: TGTGCCATCAGCCGGGAGCTCCCCTACGAGCAGTACTTC. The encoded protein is CAISRELPYEQYF.

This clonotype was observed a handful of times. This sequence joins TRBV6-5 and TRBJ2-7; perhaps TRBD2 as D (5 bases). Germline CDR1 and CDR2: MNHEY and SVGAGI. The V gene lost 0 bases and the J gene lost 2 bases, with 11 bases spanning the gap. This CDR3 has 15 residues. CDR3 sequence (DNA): TGTGCCAGCAGTTACTCGATTACCGGGACCTACGAGCAGTACTTC. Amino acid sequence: CASSYSITGTYEQYF.

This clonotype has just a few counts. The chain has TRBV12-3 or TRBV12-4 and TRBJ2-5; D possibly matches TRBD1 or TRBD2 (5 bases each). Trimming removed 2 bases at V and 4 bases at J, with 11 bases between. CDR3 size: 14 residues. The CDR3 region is CASSLRAGTETQYF. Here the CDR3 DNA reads TGTGCCAGCAGTTTACGTGCAGGGACAGAGACCCAGTACTTC.

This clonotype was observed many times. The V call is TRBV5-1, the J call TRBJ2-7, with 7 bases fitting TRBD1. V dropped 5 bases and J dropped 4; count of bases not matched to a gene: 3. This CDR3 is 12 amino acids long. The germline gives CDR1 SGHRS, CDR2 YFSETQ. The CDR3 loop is CASRVDRYEQYF. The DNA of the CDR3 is TGCGCCAGCAGAGTGGACAGGTACGAGCAGTACTTC.

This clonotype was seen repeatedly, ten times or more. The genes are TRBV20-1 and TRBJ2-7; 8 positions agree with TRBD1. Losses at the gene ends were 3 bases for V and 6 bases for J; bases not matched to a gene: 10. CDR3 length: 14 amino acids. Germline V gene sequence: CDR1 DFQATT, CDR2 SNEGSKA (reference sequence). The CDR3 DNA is TGCAGTGCTAGCCCAGGGGGCATGGCGGTCGAGCAGTACTTC. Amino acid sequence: CSASPGGMAVEQYF.

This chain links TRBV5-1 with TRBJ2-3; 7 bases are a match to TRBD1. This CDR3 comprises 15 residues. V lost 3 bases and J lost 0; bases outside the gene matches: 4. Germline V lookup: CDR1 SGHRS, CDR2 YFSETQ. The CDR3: CASSSGDSSTDTQYF. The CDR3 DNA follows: TGCGCCAGCAGCTCAGGGGACAGCAGCACAGATACGCAGTATTTT.

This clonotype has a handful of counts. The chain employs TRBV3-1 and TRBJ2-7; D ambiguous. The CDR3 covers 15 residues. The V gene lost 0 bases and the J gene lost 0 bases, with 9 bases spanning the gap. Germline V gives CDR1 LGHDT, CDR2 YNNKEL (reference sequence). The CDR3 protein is CASSQDGAFSYEQYF. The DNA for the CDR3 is TGTGCCAGCAGCCAAGATGGAGCTTTCTCCTACGAGCAGTACTTC.

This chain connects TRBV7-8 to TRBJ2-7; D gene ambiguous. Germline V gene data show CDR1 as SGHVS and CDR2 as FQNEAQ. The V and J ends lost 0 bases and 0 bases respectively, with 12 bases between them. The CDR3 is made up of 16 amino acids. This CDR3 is CASSLASSWSSYEQYF. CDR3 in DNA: TGTGCCAGCAGCTTAGCAAGTAGCTGGAGCTCCTACGAGCAGTACTTC. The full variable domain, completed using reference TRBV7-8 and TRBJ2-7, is GAGVSQSPRYKVAKRGQDVALRCDPISGHVSLFWYQQALGQGPEFLTYFQNEAQLDKSGLPSDRFFAERPEGSVSTLKIQRTQQEDSAVYLCASSLASSWSSYEQYFGPGTRLTVT.

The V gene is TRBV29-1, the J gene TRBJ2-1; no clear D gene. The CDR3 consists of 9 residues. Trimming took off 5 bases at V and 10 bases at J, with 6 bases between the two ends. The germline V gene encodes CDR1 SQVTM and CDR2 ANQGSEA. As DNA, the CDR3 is TGCAGCGTTAAGATAGAGCAGTTCTTC. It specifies CSVKIEQFF.